Each of the 32 T cell receptor beta chains below was sequenced from the same sample in a study of CD8+ T cells in alopecia areata (dated by TCRdb to the late 2010s). The method was the immunoSEQ multiplex PCR assay. RNA was extracted from all samples and reverse transcribed into cDNA, which served as template for TCR sequencing. The immuneACCESS repertoire file appears here via TCRdb, limited to in-frame rearrangements. These files lack a portion of the clones; in checked studies, under half of the deficit traces to unresolved V genes, and the cause of the others is not known. Here the sample has around 210,000 clones; approximately 53% occur a single time. Approximately 4.9% of the sample is in the top ten clones. Input material: CD8+ T cells sorted from blood. All receptors come from a human donor in good health.

J is TRBJ1-3 and V is TRBV25-1, with a possible D match to TRBD1 (5 bases). Between the trimmed V and J ends, which lost 7 bases and 2 bases, there was a span of 15 bases. The germline V gene has CDR1 MGHDK and CDR2 SYGVNS. There are 15 residues in the CDR3. The CDR3 here is CASTDSSYAGNTIYF. CDR3 DNA sequence: TGTGCCAGCACCGACAGTTCCTACGCTGGAAACACCATATATTTT.

This clone appeared once. The gene calls are TRBV7-9 and TRBJ2-5, with no clear D. The V end was cut by 4 bases, the J end by 2 bases, with 8 bases between. The CDR3 has 13 residues. From germline, CDR1 is SEHNR and CDR2 FQNEAQ (reference sequence). The CDR3: CASSWEPQETQYF. The CDR3, as DNA: TGTGCCAGCAGCTGGGAACCTCAAGAGACCCAGTACTTC.

This sequence joins TRBV20-1 and TRBJ2-7; no clear D gene. CDR1 DFQATT and CDR2 SNEGSKA come from the germline V gene (reference sequence). The CDR3 has 11 residues. Trimming removed 6 bases from V and 1 base from J, with 7 bases in between. The CDR3: CSAAESYEQYF. CDR3 coding DNA: TGCAGTGCGGCGGAGTCCTACGAGCAGTACTTC.

This clone was detected only a few times. The rearrangement joins TRBV7-9 to TRBJ1-3; D perhaps matches TRBD1 (5 bases). Germline V gene data show CDR1 as SEHNR and CDR2 as FQNEAQ (reference sequence). CDR3 length equals 15 residues. The germline V and J ends were trimmed by 1 base and 0 bases, with 7 bases remaining between them. In nucleotides, the CDR3 is TGTGCCAGCAGCTTAGACAGGAACTCTGGAAACACCATATATTTT. It yields the protein CASSLDRNSGNTIYF.

This clone occurred a few times. The J gene is TRBJ2-3, the V gene TRBV5-4; TRBD2 matches at 7 bases. Germline CDR1 SGHNT, CDR2 YYREEE (reference sequence). Losses at the gene ends were 0 bases for V and 0 bases for J; bases not matched to a gene: 4. CDR3 length: 16 residues. The CDR3 loop is CASSLEAGMSTDTQYF. Written as DNA, the CDR3 is TGTGCCAGCAGCTTGGAAGCGGGGATGAGCACAGATACGCAGTATTTT.

This clone appeared a single time. The chain joins TRBV9 to TRBJ1-1; D perhaps matches TRBD1 (5 bases). V was pared by 4 bases and J by 3 bases, with 16 bases between. The CDR3 is 15 amino acids. The V gene's germline CDR1 is SGDLS and CDR2 YYNGEE. CDR3 in DNA: TGTGCCAGCAGCCCCTTGGGACGGAGGGACACTGAAGCTTTCTTT. Amino acid sequence: CASSPLGRRDTEAFF.

This clone was picked up a small number of times. This chain uses TRBV10-1 with TRBJ1-5, with D perhaps TRBD1 (6 bases). The CDR3 has 14 residues. V was clipped by 7 bases and J by 0 bases, with 10 bases between them. The V gene's germline CDR1 is WNHNN and CDR2 SYGVQD (reference sequence). The CDR3 DNA follows: TGCGCCAGCATACAGGGTAATAGCAATCAGCCCCAGCATTTT. Amino acid sequence: CASIQGNSNQPQHF.

The CDR3 DNA reads TGTGCCAGCAGCGAAGGTAATGAGCAGTTCTTC. It yields the protein CASSEGNEQFF. V and J are TRBV7-9 and TRBJ2-1; D gene unclear. Between the trimmed V and J ends, which lost 5 bases and 7 bases, there was a span of 6 bases. Germline values: CDR1 SEHNR, CDR2 FQNEAQ (reference sequence). The CDR3 extends over 11 amino acids. The full variable domain, in which reference TRBV7-9 and TRBJ2-1 provide the parts outside the CDR3, is DTGVSQNPRHKITKRGQNVTFRCDPISEHNRLYWYRQTLGQGPEFLTYFQNEAQLEKSRLLSDRFSAERPKGSFSTLEIQRTEQGDSAMYLCASSEGNEQFFGPGTRLTVL.

The J gene is TRBJ1-5, the V gene TRBV12-5; no clear D gene. The V end was cut by 2 bases, the J end by 4 bases, with 3 bases between. Germline assignment: CDR1 LGHNT and CDR2 FRNRAP. This CDR3 comprises 12 residues. DNA of the CDR3: TGTGCTAGTGGTTTGATTAATCAGCCCCAGCATTTT. It is translated as CASGLINQPQHF. Using reference TRBV12-5 and TRBJ1-5 for the parts outside the CDR3, the full variable domain is DARVTQTPRHKVTEMGQEVTMRCQPILGHNTVFWYRQTMMQGLELLAYFRNRAPLDDSGMPKDRFSAEMPDATLATLKIQPSEPRDSAVYFCASGLINQPQHFGDGTRLSIL.

This rearrangement joins TRBV27 to TRBJ2-6; TRBD1 is a possible D gene (6 bases). There are 17 residues in the CDR3. The germline gives CDR1 MNHEY, CDR2 SMNVEV (reference sequence). V was pared by 8 bases and J by 4 bases, with 21 bases between. The CDR3 sequence is CASGLATVQGGANVLTF. CDR3 bases: TGTGCCAGCGGCCTGGCCACGGTCCAGGGGGGGGCCAACGTCCTGACTTTC.

The chain employs TRBV25-1 and TRBJ1-2, with D perhaps matching TRBD1 (5 bases). The CDR3 totals 14 residues. Germline V gene lookup returns CDR1 MGHDK and CDR2 SYGVNS. V was pared by 1 base and J by 4 bases, with 10 bases between. In nucleotides, the CDR3 is TGTGCCAGCAGTGAATTGGGGGACGCCTATGGCTACACCTTC. Translating it yields CASSELGDAYGYTF.

The chain couples TRBV27 to TRBJ1-2; TRBD1 matches 9 bases. J was trimmed by 2 bases and V by 8 bases; bases with no gene match: 0. This CDR3 has 12 residues. Germline V gene lookup returns CDR1 MNHEY and CDR2 SMNVEV (reference sequence). CDR3 coding DNA: TGTGCCAGCGGACAGGGGAACTATGGCTACACCTTC. Translated: CASGQGNYGYTF.

The CDR3 DNA reads as TGCGCCAGCAGCCAAGATAGATCAGGAGCCTATGGCTACACCTTC. This encodes CASSQDRSGAYGYTF. The chain joins TRBV4-1 to TRBJ1-2; unclear D gene. Germline V CDR1 and CDR2: MGHRA, YSYEKL. V lost 0 bases and J lost 4, with 12 bases in between. This CDR3 spans 15 amino acids.

This clone was seen once. Its ends do not fully match the called genes, so a read error is possible. This chain uses TRBV29-1 with TRBJ2-2; unclear D gene. The CDR3 covers 13 residues. Germline CDR1 and CDR2: SQVTM and ANQGSEA. CDR3 DNA: TGCAGCGTTAAAGAAGCGAACACCGGGGAGCTGTTTTTT. Amino acids: CSVKEANTGELFF.

The rearrangement links TRBV27 to TRBJ1-1, with a weak D call TRBD1 (6 bases). Germline loops: CDR1 MNHEY, CDR2 SMNVEV (reference sequence). Trimming removed 4 bases from V and 3 bases from J, with 9 bases in between. The CDR3 length is 13 residues. Here the CDR3 reads CASSWDKYTEAFF. The CDR3 bases are TGTGCCAGCAGTTGGGACAAGTACACTGAAGCTTTCTTT.

This clone was observed a few times. The rearrangement uses TRBV29-1 and TRBJ2-7; D is unclear. The length of the CDR3 is 14 residues. Trimming took 3 bases from V and 0 from J, leaving 12 bases between them. CDR1 is SQVTM and CDR2 is ANQGSEA in the germline V gene. The CDR3 is CSVEAGSSSYEQYF. The CDR3 DNA is TGCAGCGTTGAGGCAGGATCGAGCTCCTACGAGCAGTACTTC.

This clone was counted only a few times. This sequence joins TRBV6-6 and TRBJ2-7; D is unresolved. The germline V gene encodes CDR1 MNHNY and CDR2 SVGAGI (reference sequence). The CDR3 sequence is 13 residues long. Trimming cost V 7 bases and J 0 bases, with 10 bases left between them. CDR3 DNA sequence: TGTGCCAGCACCTTGGCGAACTCCTACGAGCAGTACTTC. It is translated as CASTLANSYEQYF.

This rearrangement joins TRBV7-2 to TRBJ2-1, with 10 nucleotides matching TRBD2. Germline lookup yields CDR1 SGHTA and CDR2 FQGNSA. The CDR3 runs 16 residues. The trim removed 1 base at V and 8 bases at J, leaving 8 bases unmatched. The chain's CDR3 is CASSLGSLAGTDEQFF. CDR3 coding DNA: TGTGCCAGCAGCTTAGGTTCACTAGCGGGGACAGATGAGCAGTTCTTC.

The rearrangement uses TRBV4-1 and TRBJ1-1; D call uncertain. The germline V gene has CDR1 MGHRA and CDR2 YSYEKL. CDR3 length: 15 amino acids. V was pared by 1 base and J by 4 bases, with 13 bases between. In DNA, the CDR3 is TGCGCCAGCAGCCAAGCCTCGGGGAGGACCACTGAAGCTTTCTTT. Translating it yields CASSQASGRTTEAFF.

This rearrangement joins TRBV4-2 to TRBJ2-7; D is uncertain. The germline CDR1 and CDR2 sequences are LGHNA and YNFKEQ. CDR3 size: 16 residues. V lost 0 bases to trimming and J lost 0 bases, with 12 bases between them. CDR3 DNA sequence: TGTGCCAGCAGCCAAGAAGGGCACGGATACTCCTACGAGCAGTACTTC. This translates into CASSQEGHGYSYEQYF.

This chain joins TRBV29-1 and TRBJ2-7; 8 positions match TRBD1. The trim removed 1 base at V and 3 bases at J, leaving 2 bases unmatched. The CDR3 length is 13 residues. Germline V gene lookup returns CDR1 SQVTM and CDR2 ANQGSEA. The chain's CDR3 is CSVEADRDYEQYF. The CDR3 nucleotides read TGCAGCGTTGAAGCGGACAGGGACTACGAGCAGTACTTC.

V and J are TRBV6-5 and TRBJ2-7, with 11 bases that match TRBD1. This CDR3 is built from 14 residues. CDR1 and CDR2 (germline): MNHEY, SVGAGI. The J segment lost 3 bases and the V segment lost 6 bases, leaving 4 bases of the junction unmatched. For the CDR3, the DNA is TGTGCCAGCAGGGCCGGGACAGGGGGCTACGAGCAGTACTTC. Translating gives CASRAGTGGYEQYF.

The V and J genes are TRBV29-1 and TRBJ2-1; no firm D call. Germline V gene lookup returns CDR1 SQVTM and CDR2 ANQGSEA. V shed 6 bases and J shed 8 bases, with 11 bases lying between them. The CDR3 has 11 residues. In DNA form, the CDR3 reads TGCAGCGTCCAAGGGTTGGATGAGCAGTTCTTC. Translation: CSVQGLDEQFF.

The chain recombines TRBV5-1 with TRBJ2-7; 12 nucleotides agree with TRBD2. V shed 5 bases, J shed 3 bases, and the junction held 9 bases outside the gene matches. CDR1 and CDR2 from the germline V gene are SGHRS and YFSETQ. The CDR3 extends over 16 amino acids. The CDR3 loop is CASSFDPGLAGYEQYF. The CDR3 DNA follows: TGCGCCAGCAGTTTCGATCCGGGACTAGCGGGCTACGAGCAGTACTTC. The full variable domain, completed using reference TRBV5-1 and TRBJ2-7, is KAGVTQTPRYLIKTRGQQVTLSCSPISGHRSVSWYQQTPGQGLQFLFEYFSETQRNKGNFPGRFSGRQFSNSRSEMNVSTLELGDSALYLCASSFDPGLAGYEQYFGPGTRLTVT.

This clone was counted a few times. The chain employs TRBV30 and TRBJ2-5; 7 bases are shared with TRBD2. The germline CDR1 and CDR2 sequences are GTSNPN and SVGIG (reference sequence). The CDR3 is made up of 13 amino acids. V gave up 3 bases and J gave up 4 bases; unmatched junction bases: 5. The CDR3 DNA reads TGTGCCTGGAGCGCGACTAGCCTAGAGACCCAGTACTTC. Protein sequence: CAWSATSLETQYF.

Comment on this clone: A much bigger clone sits one base away, suggesting this may be a read error. Other DNA sequences in the same sample also yield this CDR3. The CDR3 sequence is CASSRYTDTQYF. The DNA of the CDR3 is TGTGCCAGCAGCCGATACACAGATACGCAGTATTTT. The chain uses TRBV11-2 and TRBJ2-3; D unresolved. CDR1 SGHAT and CDR2 FQNNGV come from the germline V gene. The V gene lost 5 bases and the J gene lost 2 bases, with 5 bases spanning the gap. The CDR3 contains 12 residues. Supplemented by reference TRBV11-2 and TRBJ2-3, the full variable domain reads EAGVAQSPRYKIIEKRQSVAFWCNPISGHATLYWYQQILGQGPKLLIQFQNNGVVDDSQLPKDRFSAERLKGVDSTLKIQPAKLEDSAVYLCASSRYTDTQYFGPGTRLTVL.

This clone appeared a single time. The J gene is TRBJ2-1, the V gene TRBV6-5; perhaps TRBD1 as D (5 bases). V lost 5 bases and J 6 bases, leaving 14 bases between the germline ends. CDR1 MNHEY and CDR2 SVGAGI come from the germline V gene. This CDR3 region has 14 residues. CDR3 nucleotide sequence: TGTGCCAGCAGTCCTCTACAGGATTCCAATGAGCAGTTCTTC. It is translated as CASSPLQDSNEQFF.

The chain joins TRBV9 to TRBJ2-3, with 8 bases lining up with TRBD2. This CDR3 contains 17 residues. Germline lookup yields CDR1 SGDLS and CDR2 YYNGEE. The trim removed 1 base at V and 6 bases at J, leaving 13 bases unmatched. DNA for the CDR3: TGTGCCAGCAGCGTAAGAAGGAGCGGGGGCGTAGGGGATACGCAGTATTTT. This codes for CASSVRRSGGVGDTQYF.

The DNA for the CDR3 is TGTGCCAGCAGTTTAGGGGGATTGGAAGAGACCCAGTACTTC. It codes for CASSLGGLEETQYF. This sequence joins TRBV27 and TRBJ2-5; D assignment may be TRBD1 or TRBD2 (5 bases each). Trimming removed 2 bases from V and 3 bases from J, with 10 bases in between. Germline lookup yields CDR1 MNHEY and CDR2 SMNVEV (reference sequence). This CDR3 has 14 residues.

The gene calls are TRBV29-1 and TRBJ2-6; the D gene could be TRBD1 or TRBD2 (5 bases each). The CDR3 is 14 amino acids. Trimming stripped 6 bases from V and 2 bases from J, with 11 bases between. Germline CDR1 reads SQVTM; CDR2 reads ANQGSEA. In DNA form, the CDR3 reads TGCAGCGTCGAGGGGCACACTGGGGCCAACGTCCTGACTTTC. This sequence encodes CSVEGHTGANVLTF.

This clone was picked up a small number of times. The gene calls are TRBV6-6 and TRBJ1-3; D possibly corresponds to TRBD1 (5 bases). Germline CDR1 and CDR2: MNHNY and SVGAGI (reference sequence). This CDR3 is 12 amino acids long. Trimming stripped 11 bases from V and 4 bases from J, with 12 bases between. The CDR3 nucleotides read TGTGCCTGGGGGGACGCAGGAAACACCATATATTTT. The encoded protein is CAWGDAGNTIYF.

The V gene is TRBV28, the J gene TRBJ2-7; D might be TRBD1 (6 bases). From germline, CDR1 is MDHEN and CDR2 SYDVKM. V was trimmed by 5 bases and J by 1 base, leaving 15 bases between them. CDR3 length equals 15 residues. As DNA, the CDR3 is TGTGCCAGCAGTCCAACAGGGCTCCCTTCCTACGAGCAGTACTTC. Translating gives CASSPTGLPSYEQYF.